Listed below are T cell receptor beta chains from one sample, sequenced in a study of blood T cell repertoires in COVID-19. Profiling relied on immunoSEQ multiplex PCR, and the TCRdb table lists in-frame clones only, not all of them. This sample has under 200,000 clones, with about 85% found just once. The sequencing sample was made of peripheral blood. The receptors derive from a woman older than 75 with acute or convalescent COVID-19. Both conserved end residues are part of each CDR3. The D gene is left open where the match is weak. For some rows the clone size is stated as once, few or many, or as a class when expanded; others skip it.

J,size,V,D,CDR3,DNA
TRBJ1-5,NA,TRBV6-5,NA,CASSPDTGQPQHF,TGTGCCAGCAGTCCTGATACAGGCCAGCCCCAGCATTTT
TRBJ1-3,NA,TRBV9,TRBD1,CASSPMTGGNTIYF,TGTGCCAGCAGCCCTATGACAGGGGGAAACACCATATATTTT
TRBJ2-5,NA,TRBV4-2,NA,CASSQEALRNRRGQETQYF,TGTGCCAGCAGCCAAGAGGCTCTTCGGAATCGGAGGGGCCAAGAGACCCAGTACTTC
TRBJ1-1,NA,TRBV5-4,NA,CASLRGGHENTEAFF,TGTGCCAGCCTACGGGGGGGCCATGAGAACACTGAAGCTTTCTTT
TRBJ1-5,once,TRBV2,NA,CASSEGGNKPQHF,TGTGCCAGCAGCGAGGGGGGGAATAAGCCCCAGCATTTT
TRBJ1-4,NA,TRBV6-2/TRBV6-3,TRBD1,CASSYDREDPLNEKLFF,TGTGCCAGCAGTTACGACAGGGAGGATCCTCTTAATGAAAAACTGTTTTTT
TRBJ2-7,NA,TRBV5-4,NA,CASSLASVPSYEQYF,TGTGCCAGCAGCTTGGCGTCAGTTCCCTCCTACGAGCAGTACTTC
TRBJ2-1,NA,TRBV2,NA,CASSVAGFPTDEQFF,TGTGCCAGCAGTGTTGCGGGATTTCCAACGGATGAGCAGTTCTTC
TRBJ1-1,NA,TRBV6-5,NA,CASMVRMNTEAFF,TGTGCCAGCATGGTGAGGATGAACACTGAAGCTTTCTTT
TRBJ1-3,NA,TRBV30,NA,CAWTSGTTGNTIYF,TGTGCCTGGACCTCCGGGACAACTGGAAACACCATATATTTT
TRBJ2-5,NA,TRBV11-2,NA,CASSYPGQETQYF,TGTGCCAGCAGCTATCCAGGTCAAGAGACCCAGTACTTC
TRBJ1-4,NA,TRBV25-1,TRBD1,CASREGAQKEKLFF,TGTGCCAGCAGGGAGGGGGCGCAGAAAGAAAAACTGTTTTTT
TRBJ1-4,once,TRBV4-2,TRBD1,CASSRSRDRNEKLFF,TGTGCCAGCAGCCGATCCCGGGACAGGAATGAAAAACTGTTTTTT
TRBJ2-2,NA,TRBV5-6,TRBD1,CASRYTGTGKPNTGELFF,TGTGCCAGCAGGTACACCGGGACAGGTAAACCGAACACCGGGGAGCTGTTTTTT
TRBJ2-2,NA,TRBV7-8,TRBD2,CASSSLAGRVSGELFF,TGTGCCAGCAGCTCACTAGCGGGGAGAGTTTCCGGGGAGCTGTTTTTT
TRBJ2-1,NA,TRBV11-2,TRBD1,CASSAGTGGWGEQFF,TGTGCCAGCAGCGCCGGGACAGGGGGCTGGGGTGAGCAGTTCTTC
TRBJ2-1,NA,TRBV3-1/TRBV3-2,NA,CASSPPSASRVGQFF,TGTGCCAGCAGCCCCCCTAGCGCCAGCCGGGTGGGGCAGTTCTTC
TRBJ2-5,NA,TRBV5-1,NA,CASSLSPSVSETQYF,TGCGCCAGCAGCTTGTCGCCTAGCGTCTCGGAGACCCAGTACTTC
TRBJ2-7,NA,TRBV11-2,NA,CASSLGLANEQYF,TGTGCCAGCAGCTTAGGGTTAGCTAACGAGCAGTACTTC
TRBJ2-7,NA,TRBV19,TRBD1,CASSFLPGQGLREQYF,TGTGCCAGTAGTTTCCTACCGGGACAGGGGTTACGCGAGCAGTACTTC
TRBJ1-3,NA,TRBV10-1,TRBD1,CASSEDRAFGNTIYF,TGCGCCAGCAGTGAGGACAGGGCCTTTGGAAACACCATATATTTT
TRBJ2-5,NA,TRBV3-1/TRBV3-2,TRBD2,CASSIGTSGTQYF,TGTGCCAGCAGCATAGGGACTAGCGGGACCCAGTACTTC
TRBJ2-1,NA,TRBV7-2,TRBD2,CASSSRLAGGPYNEQFF,TGTGCCAGCAGCTCCCGGCTTGCGGGGGGGCCATACAATGAGCAGTTCTTC
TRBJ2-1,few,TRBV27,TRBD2,CASAGLAGVSEQFF,TGTGCCAGCGCCGGACTAGCGGGAGTTAGTGAGCAGTTCTTC
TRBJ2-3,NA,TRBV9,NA,CASSVDRPTDTQYF,TGTGCCAGCAGCGTAGACAGGCCTACAGATACGCAGTATTTT
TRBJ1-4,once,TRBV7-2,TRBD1,CASSLQGAAANEKLFF,TGTGCCAGCAGCTTACAGGGGGCAGCGGCTAATGAAAAACTGTTTTTT
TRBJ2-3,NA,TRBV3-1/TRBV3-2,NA,CASGKAGGTDTQYF,TGTGCCAGTGGTAAGGCCGGGGGCACAGATACGCAGTATTTT
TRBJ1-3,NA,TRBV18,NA,CASSPLPGTAGNTIYF,TGTGCCAGCTCACCACTTCCAGGGACTGCTGGAAACACCATATATTTT
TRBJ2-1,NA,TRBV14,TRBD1,CASSQYRGHTYNEQFF,TGTGCCAGCAGCCAGTACAGGGGGCATACCTACAATGAGCAGTTCTTC
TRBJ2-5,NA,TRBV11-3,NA,CASSSLTEETQYF,TGTGCCAGCAGCTCCCTGACAGAAGAGACCCAGTACTTC
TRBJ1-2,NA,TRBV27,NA,CASSLMGARGYTF,TGTGCCAGCAGCTTAATGGGGGCGCGCGGCTACACCTTC
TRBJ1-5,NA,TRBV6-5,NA,CASRTGSYSNQPQHF,TGTGCCAGCAGGACGGGATCCTATAGCAATCAGCCCCAGCATTTT
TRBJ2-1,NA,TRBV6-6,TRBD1,CANSYSTGSAYNEQFF,TGTGCCAACAGTTACTCGACAGGGTCTGCGTACAATGAGCAGTTCTTC
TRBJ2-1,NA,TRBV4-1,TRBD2,CASSHSSGGVYNEQFF,TGCGCCAGCAGCCACTCTAGCGGGGGGGTTTACAATGAGCAGTTCTTC
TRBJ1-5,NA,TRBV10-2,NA,CASSGRQGNQPQHF,TGCGCCAGCAGTGGGCGACAGGGCAATCAGCCCCAGCATTTT
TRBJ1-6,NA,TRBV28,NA,CASSLAGAPLSSYNSPLHF,TGTGCCAGCAGTTTAGCGGGGGCACCCTTAAGCTCCTATAATTCACCCCTCCACTTT
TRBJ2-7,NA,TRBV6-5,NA,CASGLEGSYEQYF,TGTGCCAGCGGCCTGGAGGGGTCCTACGAGCAGTACTTC
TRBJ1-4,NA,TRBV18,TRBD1,CASSPETGFNEKLFF,TGTGCCAGCTCACCAGAGACAGGGTTTAACGAAAAACTGTTTTTT
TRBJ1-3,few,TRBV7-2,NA,CASSLAYGSGNTIYF,TGTGCCAGCAGCTTAGCGTACGGTTCTGGAAACACCATATATTTT
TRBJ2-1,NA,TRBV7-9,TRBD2,CASSRLAGGPYEQFF,TGTGCCAGCAGCCGACTAGCGGGGGGGCCTTATGAGCAGTTCTTC
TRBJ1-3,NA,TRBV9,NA,CASSATPGGPSSGNTIYF,TGTGCCAGCAGCGCGACCCCGGGGGGGCCTTCCTCTGGAAACACCATATATTTT
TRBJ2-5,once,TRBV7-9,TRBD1,CASSVSGQGAQYF,TGTGCCAGCAGCGTCTCGGGACAGGGTGCCCAGTACTTC
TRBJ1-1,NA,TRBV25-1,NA,CASSAPGGLNTEAFF,TGTGCCAGCAGTGCCCCCGGGGGGCTGAACACTGAAGCTTTCTTT
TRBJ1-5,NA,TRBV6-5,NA,CASSYGENQPQHF,TGTGCCAGCAGTTACGGTGAGAATCAGCCCCAGCATTTT
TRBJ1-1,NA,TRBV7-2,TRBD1,CASSPDRARIGTEAFF,TGTGCCAGCAGCCCCGACAGGGCGAGGATCGGGACTGAAGCTTTCTTT
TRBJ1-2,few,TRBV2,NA,CASASQGYGYTF,TGTGCCAGCGCCTCACAGGGCTATGGCTACACCTTC